These 16 T cell receptor beta chains originate from one sample sequenced in a study of blood T cell repertoires in COVID-19. Clones were sequenced by immunoSEQ multiplex PCR, and TCRdb holds only the in-frame ones, with some missing. This sample has about 140,000 clones, with roughly nine tenths found just once. The source material was peripheral blood. These receptors came from a human donor with COVID-19, enrolled during active disease. The donor label of this sample is uncertain.

This clone was picked up a small number of times. V usage is TRBV5-1 and J usage is TRBJ2-2; possible D gene TRBD2, 5 bases. The V gene lost 3 bases and the J gene lost 5 bases, with 17 bases spanning the gap. Germline CDR1 is SGHRS and CDR2 is YFSETQ. The CDR3 runs to 16 residues. CDR3 bases: TGCGCCAGCAGCTCCCAGACCCGGTGGGAGACCGGGGAGCTGTTTTTT. Amino acids: CASSSQTRWETGELFF.

The J gene is TRBJ2-3, the V gene TRBV14; TRBD1 matches 7 bases. The CDR3 sequence is 13 residues long. The V gene end was trimmed by 5 bases and the J gene end by 6 bases; junction bases not matched to a gene: 5. Germline lookup yields CDR1 SGHDN and CDR2 FVKESK. The CDR3 nucleotides are TGTGCCAGCAGCAACAGGGGCGGGGATACGCAGTATTTT. Its translation: CASSNRGGDTQYF.

This chain uses TRBV30 with TRBJ1-1; 7 positions agree with TRBD1. Trimming removed 2 bases from V and 7 bases from J; junction bases left unmatched: 1. Looked up from germline, CDR1 is GTSNPN and CDR2 is SVGIG (reference sequence). This CDR3 is 11 amino acids long. DNA for the CDR3: TGTGCCTGGAGTCGGGACAGTGAAGCTTTCTTT. Its translation: CAWSRDSEAFF.

This clone was recorded only once. CDR3 DNA: TGTGCCAGCAGTATGGACGAGTTGTACGGCTGGACAGGGGGGAACACTGAAGCTTTCTTT. Residues: CASSMDELYGWTGGNTEAFF. The V gene is TRBV6-2 or TRBV6-3, the J gene TRBJ1-1; 10 bases agree with TRBD1. Germline CDR1 reads MNHEY; CDR2 reads SVGEGT. This CDR3 has 20 amino acids. V lost 5 bases, J lost 1 base, and 19 bases stayed unmatched.

In DNA form, the CDR3 reads TGCGCCAGCAGTGAGTCTGGCGGGCCATACAATGAGCAGTTCTTC. It codes for CASSESGGPYNEQFF. This chain joins TRBV10-1 and TRBJ2-1; D might be TRBD2 (5 bases). The V end lost 0 bases, the J end lost 4 bases, and 10 bases lay between the germline ends. The CDR3 consists of 15 residues. Germline lookup yields CDR1 WNHNN and CDR2 SYGVQD (reference sequence).

The chain uses TRBV27 and TRBJ2-3; perhaps TRBD1 as D (5 bases). Germline values: CDR1 MNHEY, CDR2 SMNVEV (reference sequence). The CDR3 extends over 13 amino acids. The V end lost 3 bases, the J end lost 3 bases, and 7 bases lay between the germline ends. The CDR3 loop reads CASSFQGTDTQYF. The CDR3, as DNA: TGTGCCAGCAGTTTCCAGGGAACAGATACGCAGTATTTT.

The chain employs TRBV10-3 and TRBJ2-5; 8 nucleotides agree with TRBD2. V gave up 6 bases and J gave up 4 bases; unmatched junction bases: 7. Germline CDR1 ENHRY, CDR2 SYGVKD. The CDR3 covers 14 residues. CDR3 bases: TGTGCCATCAGCAACGGGGGGGCCGTAGAGACCCAGTACTTC. It codes for CAISNGGAVETQYF.

The rearrangement uses TRBV6-1 and TRBJ1-2; D is uncertain. This CDR3 spans 14 amino acids. Germline CDR1 reads MNHNS; CDR2 reads SASEGT. V shed 2 bases and J shed 2 bases, with 9 bases lying between them. CDR3 sequence reads: CASSESGRNYGYTF. CDR3 nucleotide sequence: TGTGCCAGCAGTGAATCGGGAAGGAACTATGGCTACACCTTC.

The rearrangement joins TRBV6-5 to TRBJ1-2; D remains unclear. Germline values: CDR1 MNHEY, CDR2 SVGAGI. The CDR3 consists of 16 residues. The V gene lost 3 bases and the J gene lost 0 bases, with 14 bases spanning the gap. CDR3 amino acids: CASSYVGRNPNYGYTF. Here the CDR3 DNA reads TGTGCCAGCAGTTATGTGGGCCGAAACCCTAACTATGGCTACACCTTC.

The chain joins TRBV2 to TRBJ1-1, with 7 bases fitting TRBD1. CDR1 SNHLY and CDR2 FYNNEI come from the germline V gene. The CDR3 spans 13 residues. V was pared by 7 bases and J by 3 bases, with 5 bases of the junction left unmatched. The CDR3 here is CASTQGGHTEAFF. CDR3 nucleotides: TGTGCCAGCACCCAGGGGGGCCACACTGAAGCTTTCTTT.

The J gene is TRBJ1-2, the V gene TRBV11-3; 7 positions agree with TRBD1. The ends lost 6 bases at V and 6 bases at J; junction bases unmatched: 7. In germline, CDR1 is SGHNT, CDR2 YENEEA. CDR3 size: 13 residues. The CDR3 nucleotides are TGTGCCAGCAGTCCGACAGGGTACGATGGCTACACCTTC. It codes for CASSPTGYDGYTF.

The chain carries TRBV9 and TRBJ2-3; TRBD2 agrees at 12 bases. Germline assignment: CDR1 SGDLS and CDR2 YYNGEE. Trimming at V came to 4 bases and at J to 3 bases, leaving 6 bases not matched to a gene. The CDR3 runs 16 residues. The CDR3 reads CASSSRTSGITDTQYF. CDR3 nucleotides: TGTGCCAGCAGCTCCCGGACTAGCGGGATAACAGATACGCAGTATTTT.

The V call is TRBV6-2 or TRBV6-3, the J call TRBJ2-3; no reliable D call. V was pared by 6 bases and J by 4 bases, with 11 bases between. Germline V lookup: CDR1 MNHEY, CDR2 SVGEGT. The CDR3 consists of 13 residues. The CDR3 region has the DNA TGTGCCAGCAGCAGCCAGGTCCCAGATACGCAGTATTTT. This sequence encodes CASSSQVPDTQYF.

The chain is built from TRBV28 and TRBJ1-2, with D possibly matching TRBD1 (5 bases). Germline V lookup: CDR1 MDHEN, CDR2 SYDVKM. Trimming pared 5 bases from V and 8 bases from J, leaving 12 bases between. There are 12 residues in the CDR3. CDR3 region: CASSHGQEGYTF. Here the CDR3 DNA reads TGTGCCAGCAGTCACGGACAAGAAGGCTACACCTTC.

The V call is TRBV5-1, the J call TRBJ1-1, with 9 bases lining up with TRBD1. The CDR3 spans 16 residues. V was clipped by 3 bases and J by 0 bases; unmatched bases: 6. Germline V CDR1 and CDR2: SGHRS, YFSETQ. The CDR3 loop reads CASSSRQGDMNTEAFF. The DNA of the CDR3 is TGCGCCAGCAGCTCCCGACAGGGGGATATGAACACTGAAGCTTTCTTT. Variable domain in full (rest from reference TRBV5-1 and TRBJ1-1): KAGVTQTPRYLIKTRGQQVTLSCSPISGHRSVSWYQQTPGQGLQFLFEYFSETQRNKGNFPGRFSGRQFSNSRSEMNVSTLELGDSALYLCASSSRQGDMNTEAFFGQGTRLTVV.

The count of this clone is one. The chain links TRBV7-6 to TRBJ1-5, with D maybe TRBD1 (6 bases). CDR3 length: 15 amino acids. Deletions cut 5 bases from V and 2 bases from J, with 13 bases between. Germline loops: CDR1 SGHVS, CDR2 FNYEAQ. The CDR3 loop is CASSAGPGGNQPQHF. In DNA form, the CDR3 reads TGTGCCAGCAGCGCCGGCCCAGGGGGCAATCAGCCCCAGCATTTT.